These 7 T cell receptor beta chains originate from one sample sequenced in a study of cytomegalovirus exposure and HLA in healthy donors. Vbeta (60) and Jbeta (13) primers were used in the PCR. Some clones are missing from TCRdb's copy, which holds only in-frame ones; the method was immunoSEQ multiplex PCR. The sample shows approximately 170,000 clones, 85% of them seen only once. Sequenced: PBMCs. The source of these receptors is a boy aged 2 to 10 in good health and CMV-seronegative.

The chain combines TRBV5-5 with TRBJ2-7; D is perhaps TRBD2 (6 bases). The length of the CDR3 is 15 residues. Trimming removed 4 bases from V and 2 bases from J, with 16 bases in between. Germline values: CDR1 SGHKS, CDR2 YYEKEE (reference sequence). CDR3 sequence reads: CASSPTWDFTYEQYF. As DNA, the CDR3 is TGTGCCAGCAGCCCCACGTGGGACTTCACCTACGAGCAGTACTTC.

This chain uses TRBV28 with TRBJ1-1, with a weak D call TRBD1 (6 bases). Germline CDR1 MDHEN, CDR2 SYDVKM. V was trimmed by 4 bases and J by 4 bases, leaving 13 bases between them. This CDR3 is built from 14 residues. This chain's CDR3 is CASSWGHLGTEAFF. The DNA of the CDR3 is TGTGCCAGCAGTTGGGGACACTTGGGCACTGAAGCTTTCTTT.

J is TRBJ1-1 and V is TRBV6-6; D may be TRBD1 (5 bases). Germline CDR1 is MNHNY and CDR2 is SVGAGI (reference sequence). CDR3 size: 11 residues. Trimming shortened V by 7 bases and J by 5 bases, and 8 bases separated the two germline ends. CDR3 nucleotide sequence: TGTGCCAGCATCCAGGGTACTGAAGCTTTCTTT. Translation: CASIQGTEAFF.

The chain links TRBV5-8 to TRBJ1-5; D is ambiguous. V lost 0 bases, J lost 6 bases, and 7 bases lay in between. Germline V gives CDR1 SGHTS, CDR2 YDEGEE. CDR3 length: 13 amino acids. The CDR3 nucleotides are TGTGCCAGCAGCTTGGGGCGCGGTCAGCCCCAGCATTTT. This translates into CASSLGRGQPQHF.

To note about this clone: A read error may account for a junction end that differs from germline. J is TRBJ2-5 and V is TRBV7-7; D remains ambiguous. Germline CDR1 SSHAT, CDR2 FNYEAQ (reference sequence). The CDR3 spans 15 residues. In DNA form, the CDR3 reads TGTGCTAGCAGCTTAGAATATGGCCTCCAAGAGACCCAGTACTTC. It translates to CASSLEYGLQETQYF.

Turning to this clone: This sample includes further DNA sequences coding for the same CDR3. The chain couples TRBV10-3 to TRBJ2-2; 7 bases fit TRBD2. Germline CDR1 ENHRY, CDR2 SYGVKD. Trimming took 6 bases from V and 1 from J; bases not matched to a gene: 2. The CDR3 is 14 residues long. CDR3 sequence reads: CAISPGGNTGELFF. The CDR3 region has the DNA TGTGCCATCAGCCCGGGAGGGAACACCGGGGAGCTGTTTTTT.

This clone came up a few times. The chain uses TRBV27 and TRBJ2-1, with D possibly TRBD2 on 6 matching bases. V gave up 11 bases and J gave up 7 bases, with 6 bases separating them. From germline, CDR1 is MNHEY and CDR2 SMNVEV (reference sequence). The CDR3 is 9 amino acids. The CDR3 DNA is TGTGCCGCGGGGAATGAGCAGTTCTTC. Its protein product is CAAGNEQFF.